Below, 18 T cell receptor beta chains from the same sample are listed, as sequenced in a study of blood T cell repertoires in COVID-19. Data came from immunoSEQ multiplex PCR; TCRdb stores just in-frame clones and leaves some out. The sample records about 220,000 clones, roughly 88% being singletons. Material for sequencing was PBMCs or T cells enriched from blood (not recorded which). These receptors came from a woman in her 50s with acute COVID-19.

The J gene is TRBJ1-2, the V gene TRBV7-9; TRBD1 agrees at 7 bases. This CDR3 is built from 12 residues. Losses at the gene ends were 5 bases for V and 7 bases for J; bases not matched to a gene: 4. Germline V gives CDR1 SEHNR, CDR2 FQNEAQ (reference sequence). The CDR3 DNA follows: TGTGCCAGCAGCCGACAGGGAGGTGGCTACACCTTC. Its protein product is CASSRQGGGYTF.

The CDR3 is CASRAGRTGELFF. The CDR3 bases are TGTGCCAGCAGAGCGGGACGCACCGGGGAGCTGTTTTTT. The gene calls are TRBV12-3 or TRBV12-4 and TRBJ2-2; 7 bases map to TRBD2. This CDR3 region has 13 residues. The junction had 2 bases not matched to a gene; V was cut back by 6 bases and J by 4 bases.

The chain employs TRBV18 and TRBJ2-1, with 7 bases identical to TRBD2. V lost 3 bases and J lost 0; bases outside the gene matches: 11. CDR1 is KGHSH and CDR2 is LQKENI in the germline V gene. The CDR3 loop spans 18 amino acids. The CDR3 spells CASSPRGVAGRSYNEQFF. DNA of the CDR3: TGTGCCAGCTCACCCCGGGGGGTAGCCGGCCGCTCCTACAATGAGCAGTTCTTC.

The chain couples TRBV5-4 to TRBJ2-5; 9 bases agree with TRBD2. Germline trimming cut 0 bases from V and 1 base from J; bases unmatched to any gene: 1. This CDR3 spans 15 amino acids. Germline CDR1 and CDR2: SGHNT and YYREEE (reference sequence). CDR3 nucleotides: TGTGCCAGCAGCTTGGCACTAGCGGGCCAAGAGACCCAGTACTTC. It yields the protein CASSLALAGQETQYF.

V is TRBV4-2 and J is TRBJ1-2; 7 bases line up with TRBD1. Germline trimming cut 4 bases from V and 8 bases from J; bases unmatched to any gene: 10. Looked up from germline, CDR1 is LGHNA and CDR2 is YNFKEQ. The CDR3 consists of 14 residues. The CDR3 loop reads CASSLTRDSLGYTF. The CDR3 DNA follows: TGTGCCAGCAGCCTCACCCGGGACAGTCTCGGCTACACCTTC.

The chain is built from TRBV2 and TRBJ1-3, with D possibly matching TRBD1 (5 bases). The CDR3 extends over 17 amino acids. Trimming pared 2 bases from V and 0 bases from J, leaving 14 bases between. The germline V gene encodes CDR1 SNHLY and CDR2 FYNNEI. The CDR3 coding sequence is TGTGCCAGCAGTGAATATGAGACAGCGACCTCTGGAAACACCATATATTTT. This gives the protein CASSEYETATSGNTIYF.

The chain carries TRBV28 and TRBJ2-7; no clear D gene. This CDR3 comprises 14 residues. CDR1 is MDHEN and CDR2 is SYDVKM in the germline V gene. The ends were cut back, 7 bases at V and 3 bases at J, with 16 bases in the middle. The CDR3 bases are TGTGCCAGCAATAAAAGAGTACCCATCTACGAGCAGTACTTC. Amino acid sequence: CASNKRVPIYEQYF.

The chain employs TRBV9 and TRBJ2-2; D uncertain. Trimming stripped 5 bases from V and 6 bases from J, with 14 bases between. The CDR3 loop spans 14 amino acids. CDR1 and CDR2 (germline): SGDLS, YYNGEE. Written as DNA, the CDR3 is TGTGCCAGCAGTGACCCGACACGACCCGGGGAGCTGTTTTTT. It is translated as CASSDPTRPGELFF.

V and J are TRBV11-2 and TRBJ2-7; D perhaps matches TRBD1 (5 bases). Germline values: CDR1 SGHAT, CDR2 FQNNGV. The CDR3 covers 13 residues. Trimming left V 3 bases short and J 6 bases short, with 12 bases between. In nucleotides, the CDR3 is TGTGCCAGCAGCTTGAGACAGTCAGGCGAGCAGTACTTC. It specifies CASSLRQSGEQYF.

The V call is TRBV30, the J call TRBJ2-7; the D gene is possibly TRBD1 (5 bases). V was shortened by 0 bases and J by 1 base, with 10 bases between the two germline ends. Looked up from germline, CDR1 is GTSNPN and CDR2 is SVGIG (reference sequence). The CDR3 covers 14 residues. CDR3 nucleotide sequence: TGTGCCTGGAGTGTAGGGCAGGGTTCCTACGAGCAGTACTTC. This encodes CAWSVGQGSYEQYF.

The chain is built from TRBV28 and TRBJ1-1, with TRBD1 as a possible D gene (5 bases). Looked up from germline, CDR1 is MDHEN and CDR2 is SYDVKM. V lost 2 bases and J lost 6, with 13 bases in between. This CDR3 has 14 amino acids. CDR3: CASSLGGKVSEAFF. CDR3 in DNA: TGTGCCAGCAGTTTAGGGGGGAAGGTCTCTGAAGCTTTCTTT.

The CDR3, as DNA: TGTGCCAGCTCACCACTTTGGCAGGGGGCTCTCGGAACTAATGAAAAACTGTTTTTT. This gives the protein CASSPLWQGALGTNEKLFF. The chain joins TRBV18 to TRBJ1-4, with 8 bases matching TRBD1. This CDR3 comprises 19 residues. The V and J ends lost 1 base and 1 base, in that order; junction bases with no gene match: 11. Germline loops: CDR1 KGHSH, CDR2 LQKENI.

This chain joins TRBV28 and TRBJ2-1; D not resolved. V was trimmed by 3 bases and J by 7 bases, leaving 10 bases between them. The germline V gene has CDR1 MDHEN and CDR2 SYDVKM. The CDR3 is 13 residues long. CDR3 region: CASSFPTLNEQFF. In nucleotides, the CDR3 is TGTGCCAGCAGTTTCCCGACACTTAATGAGCAGTTCTTC.

This clone was counted a few times. The gene calls are TRBV30 and TRBJ2-1; 13 nucleotides match TRBD2. The CDR3 has 16 residues. In germline, CDR1 is GTSNPN, CDR2 SVGIG (reference sequence). V trimming: 1 base; J trimming: 12 bases; junction bases outside the gene matches: 12. Written as DNA, the CDR3 is TGTGCCTGGAGTGGTAGCGGGACTAGCGGGATGGAGGGGCAGTTCTTC. Translated: CAWSGSGTSGMEGQFF.

The V call is TRBV28, the J call TRBJ2-7, with D possibly TRBD2 on 6 matching bases. CDR1 and CDR2 from the germline V gene are MDHEN and SYDVKM. The CDR3 is made up of 14 amino acids. Trimming took off 8 bases at V and 6 bases at J, with 20 bases between the two ends. The CDR3 DNA reads as TGTGCCAGCGGACCTCTGCGGGAACTCCGCGAGCAGTACTTC. This encodes CASGPLRELREQYF.

The chain couples TRBV7-8 to TRBJ2-2, with D tentatively TRBD2 (5 bases). The CDR3 spans 15 residues. The germline V and J ends were trimmed by 0 bases and 5 bases, with 10 bases remaining between them. Germline CDR1 reads SGHVS; CDR2 reads FQNEAQ. The CDR3 DNA reads TGTGCCAGCAGCTTAGCTCTCGGGAAAACCGGGGAGCTGTTTTTT. This codes for CASSLALGKTGELFF.

CDR3: CAWRSQGGSYEQYF. The CDR3 nucleotides are TGTGCCTGGAGGTCCCAGGGTGGCTCCTACGAGCAGTACTTC. The chain employs TRBV30 and TRBJ2-7; TRBD1 might be the D (5 bases). Trimming left V 3 bases short and J 0 bases short, with 12 bases between. The CDR3 runs 14 residues. Germline CDR1 GTSNPN, CDR2 SVGIG (reference sequence).

The chain is built from TRBV5-1 and TRBJ1-4; the D is unclear. The CDR3 consists of 12 residues. The germline V and J ends were trimmed by 5 bases and 12 bases, with 14 bases remaining between them. Germline V gene lookup returns CDR1 SGHRS and CDR2 YFSETQ. CDR3 region: CASSHDGSELFF. In DNA form, the CDR3 reads TGCGCCAGCAGTCATGACGGGTCCGAACTGTTTTTT.